The T cell receptor beta chain under discussion was sequenced for a study of identical twins. Study conclusions and caveats: These conclusions were based on statistical analysis (cross-sectional, not following the same donors). Carriage of fewer insertions was seen in abundant cord blood beta clonotypes, whereas memory repertoires showed none. Analyses of zero insertions could, in part, be confounded by invariant MAIT and iNKT cells.

Only a few counts were recorded for this clonotype. Its specificity is unknown. MiXCR was run by TCRdb on the 5' RACE reads, yielding one entry per CDR3 protein. The sample lists 450,000 or so distinct CDR3 sequences; 18% were seen once. Germline CDR1 SGDLS, CDR2 YYNGEE. CDR3 length: 13 residues. J was trimmed by 2 bases and V by 3 bases; bases with no gene match: 1. This chain links TRBV9 with TRBJ2-7, with 8 bases matching TRBD1. Sequenced material: naive T cells sorted from blood. The origin of this receptor is a man aged 50 to 60 in good health. The CDR3 loop reads CASSGQGTYEQYF. For the CDR3, the DNA is TGTGCCAGCAGCGGACAGGGGACCTACGAGCAGTACTTC.